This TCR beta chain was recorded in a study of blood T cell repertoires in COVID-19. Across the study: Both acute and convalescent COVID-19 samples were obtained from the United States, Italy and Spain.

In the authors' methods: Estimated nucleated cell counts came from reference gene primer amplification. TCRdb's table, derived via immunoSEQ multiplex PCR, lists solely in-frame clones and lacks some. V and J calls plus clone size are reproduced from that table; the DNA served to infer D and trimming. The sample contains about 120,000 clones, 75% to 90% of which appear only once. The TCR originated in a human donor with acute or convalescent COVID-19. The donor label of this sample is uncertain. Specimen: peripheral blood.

CDR3 DNA: TGTGCCAGCAGTCCGCGGACAGGGGTTGGGTATGGCTACACCTTC. It specifies CASSPRTGVGYGYTF. The genes are TRBV28 and TRBJ1-2, with 9 nucleotides matching TRBD1. CDR3 size: 15 residues. Losses at the gene ends were 5 bases for V and 5 bases for J; bases not matched to a gene: 9. Germline loops: CDR1 MDHEN, CDR2 SYDVKM.